The table lists the clone carrying this T cell receptor (beta chain) with a few counts. What it binds is not known. This specimen belongs to a study of cytomegalovirus exposure and HLA in healthy donors. CDR3 length: 14 amino acids. Germline CDR1 and CDR2: LNHNV and YYDKDF (reference sequence). Trimming cost V 1 base and J 4 bases; bases outside gene matches: 2. The PCR used 60 Vbeta and 13 Jbeta primers. Sequencing was performed with immunoSEQ multiplex PCR; in TCRdb, only in-frame clones are kept and a portion is missing. The data contain approximately 170,000 clones, approximately 84% of them seen just once; the ten biggest clones take up about 7.7%. Study-wide points: Equally common other TCR beta chains were less clonally expanded than HLA-associated ones, a later analysis found.

The sample comprised PBMCs. The chain joins TRBV15 to TRBJ1-2, with 8 bases lining up with TRBD1. The clonotype was recovered from a woman aged 40 to 55 in good health and CMV-seropositive. CDR3 DNA sequence: TGTGCCACCAGCAGAGTGGACAGGGCCTATGGCTACACCTTC. Amino acids: CATSRVDRAYGYTF. The variable domain in full, with the rest retrieved from reference TRBV15 and TRBJ1-2, is DAMVIQNPRYQVTQFGKPVTLSCSQTLNHNVMYWYQQKSSQAPKLLFHYYDKDFNNEADTPDNFQSRRPNTSFCFLDIRSPGLGDTAMYLCATSRVDRAYGYTFGSGTRLTVV.